This T cell receptor (beta chain) emerged from a study of blood T cell repertoires in COVID-19. Study overall: There were acute and convalescent COVID-19 samples, and they came from the United States, Italy and Spain. Sources were T cells, B-cell-depleted T cells, or PBMCs; the material itself was cDNA or gDNA.

V lost 4 bases, J lost 10 bases, and 8 bases stayed unmatched. This CDR3 has 14 amino acids. Germline CDR1 reads SGDLS; CDR2 reads YYNGEE. Authors' methods: Amplification from reference gene primers served as the basis for estimated nucleated cell counts. Clones were sequenced by immunoSEQ multiplex PCR, and TCRdb holds only the in-frame ones, with some missing. The DNA was the basis for D and trimming; V, J and clone size are from that table. The sample has around 120,000 clones; 90% are singletons. The chain links TRBV9 to TRBJ1-6; 7 nucleotides align to TRBD1. This receptor was taken from a human donor with active COVID-19. The donor label of this sample is uncertain. Sequenced sample: peripheral blood. The CDR3 protein is CASSTRTGDSPLHF. CDR3 in DNA: TGTGCCAGCAGCACCCGGACAGGCGACTCACCCCTCCACTTT.